This T cell receptor (beta chain) was sequenced for a study of human T cells and chemical hapten exposure. In the study overall: An area of 2 cm by 2 cm on upper inner arm skin received 2% DPC for sensitization.

Time point described: patch test 3, about 24 weeks after DPC sensitization. Indicated treatment: therapeutic diphenylcyclopropenone sensitization with weekly scalp DPC. In the original processing: Ranging from roughly 20,000 to 750,000, TCR counts per sample had a median value of 95,638. In TCRdb, the RACE reads were re-called with MiXCR into one record per CDR3 protein. The V and J calls shown here were made by TCRdb, not taken from the authors' results. Among tens of thousands of distinct CDR3 sequences listed, 9.9% were seen once. V lost 3 bases, J lost 4 bases, and 16 bases lay in between. This CDR3 has 16 residues. Germline values: CDR1 LNHDA, CDR2 SQIVND (reference sequence).

This sample comprised whole blood, obtained in connection with sensitization to the hapten diphenylcyclopropenone (DPC). This TCR was recovered from a woman between 40 and 55 years old with alopecia areata. Some clones in this sample may be carry-over from other donors' samples. The chain combines TRBV19 with TRBJ1-5; a weak D match, TRBD1 (6 bases). CDR3 residues: CASSMEGGRVNQPQHF. CDR3 coding DNA: TGTGCCAGTAGTATGGAGGGGGGTAGAGTGAATCAGCCCCAGCATTTT.